These 9 T cell receptor beta chains were all obtained from the same sample, sequenced in a study of blood T cells in healthy people across ages. Using a J-beta primer mix together with a sample-barcoded 5' primer, a second PCR was run for about 6 to 11 cycles. TCRdb re-called the 5' RACE reads with MiXCR, one entry per CDR3 protein. Found here are 890,000 or so distinct CDR3 sequences, around 62% of them singletons; the top ten hold 25% to 35%. The specimen was blood. All receptors derive from a man aged 25-40 years in good health.

The table lists this clonotype with a few counts. The rearrangement uses TRBV25-1 and TRBJ2-7; TRBD1 agrees at 8 bases. This CDR3 region has 15 residues. Trimming took 6 bases from V and 0 from J; bases not matched to a gene: 7. Germline assignment: CDR1 MGHDK and CDR2 SYGVNS. The CDR3 nucleotides read TGTGCCAGCAGGCCCGGGACAGGTAGCTCCTACGAGCAGTACTTC. This encodes CASRPGTGSSYEQYF.

CDR3 amino acids: CASSLDGGAHSYNEQFF. The CDR3 nucleotides read TGTGCCAGCAGCTTGGATGGCGGGGCGCACTCCTACAATGAGCAGTTCTTC. This chain connects TRBV5-4 to TRBJ2-1; the D gene is possibly TRBD2 (6 bases). This CDR3 contains 17 residues. The V end was cut by 0 bases, the J end by 0 bases, with 13 bases between. Germline values: CDR1 SGHNT, CDR2 YYREEE (reference sequence).

This chain connects TRBV20-1 to TRBJ1-1; D is unresolved. CDR3 size: 14 residues. Trimming shortened V by 0 bases and J by 1 base, and 9 bases separated the two germline ends. From germline, CDR1 is DFQATT and CDR2 SNEGSKA (reference sequence). CDR3 amino acids: CSARDNSPNTEAFF. The CDR3 nucleotides read TGCAGTGCTAGAGATAACAGTCCGAACACTGAAGCTTTCTTT.

The chain is built from TRBV7-2 and TRBJ2-5, with 9 positions matching TRBD1. The end of the DNA is better explained by TRBJ2-7, so the J call may be wrong. Germline CDR1 and CDR2: SGHTA and FQGNSA. The length of the CDR3 is 15 residues. The CDR3 region has the DNA TGTGCCAGCAGCCTATCCGCCGGGACAGGGTACGAGCAGTACTTC. Encoded protein: CASSLSAGTGYEQYF.

The sample holds a few counts of this clonotype. The J gene is TRBJ2-7, the V gene TRBV10-3; the D gene is possibly TRBD1 (5 bases). The V and J ends lost 0 bases and 5 bases respectively, with 8 bases between them. CDR1 is ENHRY, CDR2 SYGVKD, per germline. CDR3 length: 13 amino acids. This CDR3 reads CAISESGAHEQYF. CDR3 coding DNA: TGTGCCATCAGTGAGTCAGGGGCCCACGAGCAGTACTTC.

V usage is TRBV14 and J usage is TRBJ2-7; 8 bases align to TRBD2. V shed 2 bases, J shed 7 bases, and the junction held 7 bases outside the gene matches. The CDR3 has 14 residues. The germline gives CDR1 SGHDN, CDR2 FVKESK. DNA for the CDR3: TGTGCCAGCAGCCAATACGCGGGGGGAGATGAGCAGTACTTC. It translates to CASSQYAGGDEQYF. Variable domain in full (rest from reference TRBV14 and TRBJ2-7): EAGVTQFPSHSVIEKGQTVTLRCDPISGHDNLYWYRRVMGKEIKFLLHFVKESKQDESGMPNNRFLAERTGGTYSTLKVQPAELEDSGVYFCASSQYAGGDEQYFGPGTRLTVT.

The genes are TRBV10-3 and TRBJ2-4; D is unresolved. Matching the DNA end better, TRBJ2-7 makes the J call doubtful. Germline V gene lookup returns CDR1 ENHRY and CDR2 SYGVKD. The CDR3 sequence is 12 residues long. The CDR3 sequence: CAIADGAYEQYF. The DNA for the CDR3 is TGTGCCATCGCCGACGGTGCCTACGAGCAGTACTTC.

This chain joins TRBV7-2 and TRBJ2-5, with TRBD1 matching over 12 bases. The CDR3 spans 16 residues. Per germline, CDR1 SGHTA and CDR2 FQGNSA. V was clipped by 7 bases and J by 7 bases; unmatched bases: 13. For the CDR3, the DNA is TGTGCCAGCACGAACTATCGGGACAGGGGGCGAGGGACCCAGTACTTC. Its protein is CASTNYRDRGRGTQYF.

Comment on this clonotype: An end of the junction does not agree with germline; a read error may underlie this. The gene calls are TRBV4-3 and TRBJ2-1; 7 bases are shared with TRBD2. The length of the CDR3 is 16 residues. Germline CDR1 LGHNA, CDR2 YSLEER. This CDR3 is CASSQEGSGAYNEQFF. CDR3 nucleotide sequence: TGTGCCAGCAGCCAAGAGGGGAGCGGGGCCTACAATGAGCAGTTCTTC.